This T cell receptor beta chain was profiled in a study of CD8 T cells in Susac syndrome. Sequencing of TCR beta was performed on blood CD8+ and CD4+ T cells. The TEMRA cells underwent FACS enrichment, while the CD8+ and CD4+ T cells underwent negative isolation. RNA amounts of roughly 0.5 to 1 ug underwent reverse transcription with random hexamers. Across 54 Vbeta and 13 Jbeta, TCR beta CDR3 was amplified with immunoSEQ multiplex PCR. In TCRdb, the immunoSEQ multiplex PCR reads were re-called with MiXCR into one record per CDR3 protein. Of about 52,000 distinct CDR3 sequences in the sample, 93% are singletons; the top ten hold roughly 0.5%. V shed 2 bases, J shed 3 bases, and the junction held 7 bases outside the gene matches. Germline V gene sequence: CDR1 MDHEN, CDR2 SYDVKM. The CDR3 sequence is 15 residues long.

The V and J genes are TRBV28 and TRBJ2-7; 7 nucleotides agree with TRBD1. Sequenced material: CD8+ T cells from PBMCs. This clonotype was obtained from a human donor with multiple sclerosis. The CDR3 loop is CASSLRTGAGYEQYF. The CDR3 coding sequence is TGTGCCAGCAGTTTACGGACAGGCGCCGGCTACGAGCAGTACTTC.